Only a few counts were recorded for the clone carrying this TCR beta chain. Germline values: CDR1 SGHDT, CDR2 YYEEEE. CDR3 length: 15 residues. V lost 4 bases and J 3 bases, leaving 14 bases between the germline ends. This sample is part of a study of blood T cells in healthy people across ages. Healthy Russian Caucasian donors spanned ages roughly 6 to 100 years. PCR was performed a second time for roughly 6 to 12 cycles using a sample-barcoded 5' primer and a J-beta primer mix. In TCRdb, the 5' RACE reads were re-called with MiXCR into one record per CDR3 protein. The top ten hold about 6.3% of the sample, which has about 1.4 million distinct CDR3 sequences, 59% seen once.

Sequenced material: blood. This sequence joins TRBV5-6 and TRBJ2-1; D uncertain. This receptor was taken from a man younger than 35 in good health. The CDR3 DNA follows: TGTGCCAGCAGCCGGCAGGCGCTATTCTACAATGAGCAGTTCTTC. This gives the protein CASSRQALFYNEQFF.